This TCR beta chain derives from a study of molecular identifiers for immune sequencing clone quantification. In regard to this clonotype: The antigen is undetermined. Because the CDR3 is missing its conserved closing phenylalanine or tryptophan, this is likely a read error. The DNA is left out, because the CDR3 cannot be placed on it with certainty; the CDR3 is given as TCRdb lists it.

In germline, CDR1 is LGHDT, CDR2 YNNKEL (reference sequence). The CDR3 totals 15 residues, both ends included. Findings and limits, study-wide: Whereas clones above 20 RNA copies held under 1% of naive-cell molecules, they held over 98% of effector molecules.

The bulk TCR libraries were made with methods described before and with listed TCR primers. TCRdb redid the calling of the PCR reads with MiXCR, one entry per CDR3 protein. The sample has 75,000 to 95,000 distinct CDR3 sequences, nearly 25% seen once; the top ten hold 0.7% to 0.8%. The sequenced material came from naive CD8+ T cells from blood, with Jurkat cell RNA spiked in. Subset denoted: FACS-sorted CD8+CD4-CCR7+CD45RA+ naive T cells. The chain has TRBV3-1 and TRBJ2-2; the D call in the table, TRBD2, was not verified against the DNA. This TCR was recovered from a human donor in good health. Some libraries in this study had Jurkat cell RNA spiked in. The CDR3: CASSPSGLGTGELLC.